What follows are 10 T cell receptor beta chains derived from one specimen sequenced in a study of blood T cell repertoires in COVID-19. Only in-frame clones appear in the TCRdb table, and some are missing; sequencing was by immunoSEQ multiplex PCR. The sample contains tens of thousands of clones, about 91% of which appear only once. Sequences were obtained from peripheral blood. The receptor source for this set is a man in his fifties or sixties with active COVID-19.

V and J are TRBV2 and TRBJ1-2; TRBD1 matches at 7 bases. V lost 3 bases, J lost 5 bases, and 3 bases stayed unmatched. Germline V lookup: CDR1 SNHLY, CDR2 FYNNEI. There are 13 residues in the CDR3. In DNA form, the CDR3 reads TGTGCCAGCAGTGACAGGGGACAGTATGGCTACACCTTC. It is translated as CASSDRGQYGYTF.

The chain links TRBV3-1 (or the pseudogene TRBV3-2) to TRBJ1-1; 9 bases are a match to TRBD1. J was trimmed by 11 bases and V by 5 bases; bases with no gene match: 15. CDR1 LGHDT and CDR2 YNNKEL come from the germline V gene (reference sequence). The CDR3 has 15 residues. The CDR3 spells CASSIGTGRLELAFF. Here the CDR3 DNA reads TGTGCCAGCAGCATCGGGACAGGGCGGCTCGAACTTGCTTTCTTT.

The chain recombines TRBV4-2 with TRBJ2-2; D call uncertain. Trimming removed 4 bases at V and 4 bases at J, with 16 bases between. Germline lookup yields CDR1 LGHNA and CDR2 YNFKEQ. This CDR3 region has 16 residues. The CDR3 DNA is TGTGCCAGCAGCCTCCGGCCTACAAGAGGCACCGGGGAGCTGTTTTTT. Protein product: CASSLRPTRGTGELFF.

The rearrangement joins TRBV29-1 to TRBJ1-2; 8 bases line up with TRBD1. The CDR3 length is 13 residues. J gave up 4 bases and V 5 bases, and 6 bases lay outside the gene matches. Germline lookup yields CDR1 SQVTM and CDR2 ANQGSEA. CDR3 bases: TGCAGCGTTTCCAGCGACAGGGGCTATGGCTACACCTTC. Protein: CSVSSDRGYGYTF.

The J gene is TRBJ2-7, the V gene TRBV14; no clear D. Germline CDR1 and CDR2: SGHDN and FVKESK. CDR3 length: 16 amino acids. V was clipped by 1 base and J by 0 bases, with 13 bases between them. CDR3 region: CASSQVYGESSYEQYF. CDR3 in DNA: TGTGCCAGCAGCCAAGTTTACGGAGAGAGCTCCTACGAGCAGTACTTC. Combining the CDR3 with reference TRBV14 and TRBJ2-7 gives the whole variable domain EAGVTQFPSHSVIEKGQTVTLRCDPISGHDNLYWYRRVMGKEIKFLLHFVKESKQDESGMPNNRFLAERTGGTYSTLKVQPAELEDSGVYFCASSQVYGESSYEQYFGPGTRLTVT.

The CDR3 bases are TGTGCCTGGAGTGTGTTCCGGGGGGCAGAAGGCTACACCTTC. This codes for CAWSVFRGAEGYTF. This rearrangement joins TRBV30 to TRBJ1-2; TRBD1 might be the D (6 bases). Trimming took 0 bases from V and 8 from J, leaving 16 bases between them. Germline V CDR1 and CDR2: GTSNPN, SVGIG (reference sequence). This CDR3 is 14 amino acids long.

Concerning this clone itself: An end of the junction differs from the germline gene, which may be a read error. This sequence joins TRBV5-8 and TRBJ2-5; 14 nucleotides match TRBD2. Per germline, CDR1 SGHTS and CDR2 YDEGEE. CDR3 length equals 16 residues. The CDR3: CASRLGLAGAPETQYF. The DNA for the CDR3 is TGTGCCAGCAGATTGGGACTAGCGGGGGCCCCGGAGACCCAGTACTTC.

The sample holds one count of this clone. The chain has TRBV7-9 and TRBJ1-1, with D possibly TRBD1 on 6 matching bases. This CDR3 has 15 residues. V dropped 5 bases and J dropped 3 bases, with 16 bases sitting between them. Germline CDR1 SEHNR, CDR2 FQNEAQ (reference sequence). The CDR3 DNA follows: TGTGCCAGCAGCCTACAGGGTGGGGCGGACACTGAAGCTTTCTTT. It encodes CASSLQGGADTEAFF. Filled out from reference TRBV7-9 and TRBJ1-1, the complete variable domain reads DTGVSQNPRHKITKRGQNVTFRCDPISEHNRLYWYRQTLGQGPEFLTYFQNEAQLEKSRLLSDRFSAERPKGSFSTLEIQRTEQGDSAMYLCASSLQGGADTEAFFGQGTRLTVV.

The rearrangement uses TRBV7-8 and TRBJ1-2, with a weak D call TRBD1 (6 bases). CDR3 size: 16 residues. V dropped 4 bases and J dropped 5 bases, with 20 bases sitting between them. Germline V CDR1 and CDR2: SGHVS, FQNEAQ. CDR3 amino acids: CASSSPNPGETYGYTF. The CDR3 DNA sequence: TGTGCCAGCAGCTCCCCGAACCCAGGGGAAACATATGGCTACACCTTC. The full variable domain, rest sourced from reference TRBV7-8 and TRBJ1-2, is GAGVSQSPRYKVAKRGQDVALRCDPISGHVSLFWYQQALGQGPEFLTYFQNEAQLDKSGLPSDRFFAERPEGSVSTLKIQRTQQEDSAVYLCASSSPNPGETYGYTFGSGTRLTVV.

This clone was detected only once. The genes are TRBV6-5 and TRBJ1-2, with no clear D. This CDR3 is 15 amino acids long. Germline lookup yields CDR1 MNHEY and CDR2 SVGAGI. The V end lost 0 bases, the J end lost 3 bases, and 11 bases lay between the germline ends. The CDR3 region has the DNA TGTGCCAGCAGTTACTCATCGGGATCTTACTATGGCTACACCTTC. It is translated as CASSYSSGSYYGYTF.